This T cell receptor beta chain appears in the sequencing data of a study of OX40 agonist ivuxolimab in advanced cancers. Per the germline V gene, CDR1 is SGHAT and CDR2 is FQNNGV. The CDR3 extends over 15 amino acids. The ends lost 10 bases at V and 1 base at J; junction bases unmatched: 12. The assay was immunoSEQ multiplex PCR, and TCRdb's table has in-frame clones only and misses some. The sample contains about 64,000 clones, roughly 80% of which appear only once. This clone appeared a few times. Its target is unknown. General observations from the study: CD8+ T cells (on average) carried more expanded clones than CD4+ T cells.

The TCR sequence derives from an adult with an advanced solid tumor such as melanoma, head and neck, liver or kidney cancer. This chain connects TRBV11-2 to TRBJ1-1, with TRBD1 matching over 7 bases. The sequenced sample was CD4+ or CD8+ T cells sorted from blood, obtained in a trial of the OX40 agonist ivuxolimab. CDR3 amino acids: CATHQRGTANTEAFF. The CDR3, as DNA: TGTGCCACCCACCAAAGAGGGACAGCGAACACTGAAGCTTTCTTT.